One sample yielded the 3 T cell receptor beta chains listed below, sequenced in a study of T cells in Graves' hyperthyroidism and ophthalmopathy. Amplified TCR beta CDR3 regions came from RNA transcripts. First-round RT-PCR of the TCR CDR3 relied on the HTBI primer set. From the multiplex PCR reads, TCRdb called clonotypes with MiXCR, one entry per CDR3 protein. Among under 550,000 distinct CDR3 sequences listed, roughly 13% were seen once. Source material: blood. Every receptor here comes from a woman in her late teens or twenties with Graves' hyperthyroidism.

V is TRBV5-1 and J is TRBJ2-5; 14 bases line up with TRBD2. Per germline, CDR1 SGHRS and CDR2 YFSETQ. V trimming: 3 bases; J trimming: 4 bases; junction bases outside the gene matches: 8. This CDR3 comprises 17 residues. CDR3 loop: CASSWAPGLAGVETQYF. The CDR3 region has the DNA TGCGCCAGCAGCTGGGCCCCGGGACTAGCGGGAGTAGAGACCCAGTACTTC.

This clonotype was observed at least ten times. CDR3 nucleotides: TGTGCCAGCAGTCAGGACGGCGTCTCCTACAATGAGCAGTTCTTC. It is translated as CASSQDGVSYNEQFF. J is TRBJ2-1 and V is TRBV3-1; D ambiguous. Germline V gene data show CDR1 as LGHDT and CDR2 as YNNKEL (reference sequence). The V gene lost 6 bases and the J gene lost 0 bases, with 12 bases spanning the gap. The CDR3 is 15 amino acids.

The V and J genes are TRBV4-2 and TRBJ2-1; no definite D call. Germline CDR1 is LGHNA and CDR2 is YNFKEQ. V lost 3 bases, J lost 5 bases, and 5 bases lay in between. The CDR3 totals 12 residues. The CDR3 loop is CASSHENNEQFF. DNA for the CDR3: TGTGCCAGCAGCCATGAGAACAATGAGCAGTTCTTC.